The 20 T cell receptor beta chains presented below share a single source sample, sequenced in a study of blood T cell repertoires in COVID-19. Assay used: immunoSEQ multiplex PCR; TCRdb lists only in-frame clones, some missing. This sample has 150,000 to 190,000 clones; 65% to 85% occur once, and the top ten carry 3% to 4.5%. Sequences were obtained from peripheral blood. These receptors originate from a woman aged 80 or over with acute or convalescent COVID-19.

This clone was detected only once. The rearrangement links TRBV30 to TRBJ2-6, with 7 bases aligning to TRBD2. CDR1 is GTSNPN and CDR2 is SVGIG in the germline V gene (reference sequence). This CDR3 is 17 amino acids long. V was pared by 2 bases and J by 1 base, with 8 bases of the junction left unmatched. The DNA for the CDR3 is TGTGCCTGGAGTCGGACTAGTGTACTATCTGGGGCCAACGTCCTGACTTTC. It yields the protein CAWSRTSVLSGANVLTF.

The V and J genes are TRBV15 and TRBJ2-3; D is uncertain. The germline V gene encodes CDR1 LNHNV and CDR2 YYDKDF (reference sequence). CDR3 size: 12 residues. Trimming removed 2 bases from V and 2 bases from J, with 2 bases in between. CDR3 protein: CATSRHTDTQYF. The CDR3 DNA reads as TGTGCCACCAGCAGACACACAGATACGCAGTATTTT. The full variable domain, in which reference TRBV15 and TRBJ2-3 provide the parts outside the CDR3, is DAMVIQNPRYQVTQFGKPVTLSCSQTLNHNVMYWYQQKSSQAPKLLFHYYDKDFNNEADTPDNFQSRRPNTSFCFLDIRSPGLGDTAMYLCATSRHTDTQYFGPGTRLTVL.

The chain employs TRBV7-2 and TRBJ2-7; TRBD1 is a possible D gene (5 bases). The CDR3 loop spans 15 amino acids. V lost 1 base and J 3 bases, leaving 13 bases between the germline ends. Germline V CDR1 and CDR2: SGHTA, FQGNSA. The CDR3 loop reads CASSLGTRTYYEQYF. CDR3 sequence (DNA): TGTGCCAGCAGCTTAGGGACAAGAACCTACTACGAGCAGTACTTC.

V gene TRBV6-2 or TRBV6-3 combines with J gene TRBJ2-7, with D possibly being TRBD1 (5 bases). CDR1 is MNHEY, CDR2 SVGEGT, per germline. Trimming shortened V by 2 bases and J by 3 bases, and 17 bases separated the two germline ends. The CDR3 contains 16 residues. This chain's CDR3 is CASSYPTRTRSYEQYF. The CDR3 DNA reads as TGTGCCAGCAGTTACCCCACGAGGACAAGGAGCTACGAGCAGTACTTC.

The rearrangement uses TRBV19 and TRBJ1-4; D ambiguous. This CDR3 has 14 amino acids. Trimming took off 6 bases at V and 3 bases at J, with 11 bases between the two ends. Germline values: CDR1 LNHDA, CDR2 SQIVND (reference sequence). The CDR3 protein is CASRKREANEKLFF. The CDR3 bases are TGTGCCAGTAGAAAGAGGGAAGCTAATGAAAAACTGTTTTTT. Using reference TRBV19 and TRBJ1-4 for the parts outside the CDR3, the full variable domain is DGGITQSPKYLFRKEGQNVTLSCEQNLNHDAMYWYRQDPGQGLRLIYYSQIVNDFQKGDIAEGYSVSREKKESFPLTVTSAQKNPTAFYLCASRKREANEKLFFGSGTQLSVL.

The chain is built from TRBV29-1 and TRBJ1-1; 9 nucleotides agree with TRBD1. With 7 bases clipped from V and 4 bases from J, the junction kept 10 bases outside the gene matches. CDR1 is SQVTM, CDR2 ANQGSEA, per germline. The CDR3 runs 14 residues. This chain's CDR3 is CSAIRDRAGTEAFF. The CDR3, as DNA: TGCAGCGCCATCCGGGACAGGGCGGGCACTGAAGCTTTCTTT.

This chain uses TRBV6-2 or TRBV6-3 with TRBJ2-3; maybe TRBD1 (6 bases). CDR1 MNHEY and CDR2 SVGEGT come from the germline V gene. V was pared by 0 bases and J by 3 bases, with 13 bases between. The CDR3 sequence is 16 residues long. Here the CDR3 reads CASSYSIRQDTDTQYF. For the CDR3, the DNA is TGTGCCAGCAGTTACTCAATCCGACAGGATACAGATACGCAGTATTTT.

The chain links TRBV12-5 to TRBJ2-5; maybe TRBD2 (6 bases). The CDR3 is 15 amino acids. The germline CDR1 and CDR2 sequences are LGHNT and FRNRAP. Trimming removed 3 bases from V and 8 bases from J, with 19 bases in between. CDR3: CASGFNPGLSFTQYF. CDR3 sequence (DNA): TGTGCTAGTGGTTTTAACCCCGGACTAAGCTTCACCCAGTACTTC.

A few counts support this clone. This sequence joins TRBV11-3 and TRBJ2-3; D is possibly TRBD2 (5 bases). Germline assignment: CDR1 SGHNT and CDR2 YENEEA. This CDR3 is 15 amino acids long. V was shortened by 3 bases and J by 8 bases, with 18 bases between the two germline ends. The DNA for the CDR3 is TGTGCCAGCAGCTTGGGAGCCACCCCGGGCGGTACGCAGTATTTT. Amino acid sequence: CASSLGATPGGTQYF. Looking up the rest from reference TRBV11-3 and TRBJ2-3 gives the full variable domain: EAGVVQSPRYKIIEKKQPVAFWCNPISGHNTLYWYLQNLGQGPELLIRYENEEAVDDSQLPKDRFSAERLKGVDSTLKIQPAELGDSAVYLCASSLGATPGGTQYFGPGTRLTVL.

V is TRBV7-2 and J is TRBJ2-1; 7 bases line up with TRBD1. Germline V gene lookup returns CDR1 SGHTA and CDR2 FQGNSA. With V trimmed by 5 bases and J by 3 bases, 16 bases remained unmatched. The CDR3 is 18 amino acids. DNA for the CDR3: TGTGCCAGCAGCCAAGATGTCAGGGGGTCGGCCCTCTACAATGAGCAGTTCTTC. Translated: CASSQDVRGSALYNEQFF.

The rearrangement uses TRBV19 and TRBJ1-1; no reliable D call. The CDR3 is made up of 14 amino acids. Per germline, CDR1 LNHDA and CDR2 SQIVND (reference sequence). The ends were cut back, 7 bases at V and 0 bases at J, with 12 bases in the middle. The CDR3 protein is CASKAGWMNTEAFF. CDR3 coding DNA: TGTGCCAGTAAGGCAGGTTGGATGAACACTGAAGCTTTCTTT.

The gene calls are TRBV30 and TRBJ2-1; possible D gene TRBD1, 5 bases. Trimming shortened V by 3 bases and J by 0 bases, and 21 bases separated the two germline ends. Germline loops: CDR1 GTSNPN, CDR2 SVGIG (reference sequence). The CDR3 runs 18 residues. The CDR3 spells CAWRYPPYTGSSYNEQFF. The CDR3 nucleotides are TGTGCCTGGAGGTACCCCCCTTACACAGGAAGCTCCTACAATGAGCAGTTCTTC.

The rearrangement joins TRBV9 to TRBJ2-2; possibly TRBD2 for D (5 bases). Germline V CDR1 and CDR2: SGDLS, YYNGEE. The CDR3 loop spans 13 amino acids. The V gene lost 2 bases and the J gene lost 6 bases, with 8 bases spanning the gap. The CDR3 protein is CASSVRVPGELFF. The CDR3 nucleotides read TGTGCCAGCAGCGTGAGGGTTCCCGGGGAGCTGTTTTTT.

There are a few counts of this clone. The rearrangement uses TRBV27 and TRBJ2-7; 9 bases align to TRBD1. This CDR3 is built from 14 residues. Germline CDR1 reads MNHEY; CDR2 reads SMNVEV (reference sequence). V lost 9 bases to trimming and J lost 5 bases; unmatched junction nucleotides: 11. In DNA form, the CDR3 reads TGTGCCAGTAGGGATACAGGGGGCGTAGACGAGCAGTACTTC. Protein: CASRDTGGVDEQYF.

A single count supports this clone. The V call is TRBV3-1 (or the pseudogene TRBV3-2), the J call TRBJ1-6; TRBD1 is a possible D gene (5 bases). The CDR3 consists of 15 residues. V shed 2 bases and J shed 9 bases, with 14 bases lying between them. Germline V lookup: CDR1 LGHDT, CDR2 YNNKEL (reference sequence). The CDR3 sequence: CASSQIQGGGSPLHF. The CDR3 DNA reads as TGTGCCAGCAGCCAAATTCAGGGAGGAGGTTCACCCCTCCACTTT.

To note about this clone: The sample holds other DNA sequences that translate to the same CDR3. The chain joins TRBV2 to TRBJ1-5, with TRBD1 matching 8 bases. CDR3 length: 14 amino acids. Germline V CDR1 and CDR2: SNHLY, FYNNEI. With V trimmed by 7 bases and J by 7 bases, 9 bases remained unmatched. This chain's CDR3 is CASTGQGGLQPQHF. The CDR3 DNA follows: TGTGCCAGCACCGGACAGGGCGGCTTGCAGCCCCAGCATTTT.

This clone was recorded only once. The chain is built from TRBV6-5 and TRBJ2-7; TRBD2 matches at 8 bases. CDR1 and CDR2 from the germline V gene are MNHEY and SVGAGI. The CDR3 is 14 amino acids. V was pared by 6 bases and J by 4 bases, with 8 bases of the junction left unmatched. The CDR3 bases are TGTGCCAGCAGCCGGGGGGGTATGAAATACGAGCAGTACTTC. It is translated as CASSRGGMKYEQYF.

This clone has more than one count but fewer than ten. V gene TRBV3-1 (or the pseudogene TRBV3-2) combines with J gene TRBJ1-6; D is unresolved. Looked up from germline, CDR1 is LGHDT and CDR2 is YNNKEL (reference sequence). Trimming removed 1 base at V and 1 base at J, with 5 bases between. The CDR3 length is 15 residues. The chain's CDR3 is CASSQGQSYNSPLHF. CDR3 nucleotides: TGTGCCAGCAGCCAAGGGCAATCCTATAATTCACCCCTCCACTTT.

The chain uses TRBV7-2 and TRBJ2-2; maybe TRBD1 (5 bases). The CDR3 extends over 11 amino acids. Trimming removed 5 bases from V and 14 bases from J, with 12 bases in between. Germline V gene sequence: CDR1 SGHTA, CDR2 FQGNSA. The CDR3 loop reads CASSERRTLFF. The CDR3, as DNA: TGTGCCAGCAGCGAGAGACGGACACTGTTTTTT. Filled out from reference TRBV7-2 and TRBJ2-2, the complete variable domain reads GAGVSQSPSNKVTEKGKDVELRCDPISGHTALYWYRQSLGQGLEFLIYFQGNSAPDKSGLPSDRFSAERTGGSVSTLTIQRTQQEDSAVYLCASSERRTLFFGEGSRLTVL.

The CDR3 is CASSVAGLAGYEQYF. CDR3 bases: TGTGCCAGCAGCGTAGCAGGACTAGCGGGATACGAGCAGTACTTC. The J gene is TRBJ2-7, the V gene TRBV9; 12 bases line up with TRBD2. The germline V gene encodes CDR1 SGDLS and CDR2 YYNGEE. Trimming took 0 bases from V and 4 from J; bases not matched to a gene: 2. CDR3 length: 15 residues.